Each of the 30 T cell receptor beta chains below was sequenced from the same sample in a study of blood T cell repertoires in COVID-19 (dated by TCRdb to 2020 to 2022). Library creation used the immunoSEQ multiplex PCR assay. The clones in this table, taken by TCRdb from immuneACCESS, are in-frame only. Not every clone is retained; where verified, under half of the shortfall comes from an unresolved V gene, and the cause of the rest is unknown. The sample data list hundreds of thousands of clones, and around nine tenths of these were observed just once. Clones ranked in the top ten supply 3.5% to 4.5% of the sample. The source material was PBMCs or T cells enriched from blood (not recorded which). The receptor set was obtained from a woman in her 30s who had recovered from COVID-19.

The CDR3 reads CASSQQGWGTISGNTIYF. The CDR3 DNA is TGTGCCAGCAGCCAGCAGGGTTGGGGAACAATCTCTGGAAACACCATATATTTT. The chain couples TRBV7-8 to TRBJ1-3, with D possibly being TRBD1 (5 bases). Per germline, CDR1 SGHVS and CDR2 FQNEAQ. This CDR3 has 18 amino acids. Trimming left V 5 bases short and J 0 bases short, with 20 bases between. The entire variable domain, with the rest obtained from reference TRBV7-8 and TRBJ1-3, is as follows: GAGVSQSPRYKVAKRGQDVALRCDPISGHVSLFWYQQALGQGPEFLTYFQNEAQLDKSGLPSDRFFAERPEGSVSTLKIQRTQQEDSAVYLCASSQQGWGTISGNTIYFGEGSWLTVV.

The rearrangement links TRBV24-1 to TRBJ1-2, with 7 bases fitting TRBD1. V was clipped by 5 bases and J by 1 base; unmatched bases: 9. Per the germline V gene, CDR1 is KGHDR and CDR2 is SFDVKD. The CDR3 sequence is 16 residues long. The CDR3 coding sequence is TGTGCCACCAGTGGGACCCGGGACAGTCATAACTATGGCTACACCTTC. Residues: CATSGTRDSHNYGYTF.

This CDR3 reads CASSLVSGSEQFF. The CDR3 bases are TGTGCCAGCAGCTTAGTATCCGGGAGTGAGCAGTTCTTC. V is TRBV7-2 and J is TRBJ2-1; D may be TRBD2 (6 bases). The CDR3 has 13 residues. V was trimmed by 1 base and J by 9 bases, leaving 10 bases between them. Germline CDR1 reads SGHTA; CDR2 reads FQGNSA.

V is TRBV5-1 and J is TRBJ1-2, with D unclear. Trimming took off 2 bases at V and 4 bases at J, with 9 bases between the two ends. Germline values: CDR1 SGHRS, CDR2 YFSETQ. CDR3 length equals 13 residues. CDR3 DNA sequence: TGCGCCAGCAGCTTCGACGGACTCTATGGCTACACCTTC. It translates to CASSFDGLYGYTF.

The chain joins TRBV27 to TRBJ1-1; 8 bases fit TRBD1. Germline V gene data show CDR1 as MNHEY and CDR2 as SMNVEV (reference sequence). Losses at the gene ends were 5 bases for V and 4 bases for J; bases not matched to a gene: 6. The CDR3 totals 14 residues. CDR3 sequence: CASSPDRVFTEAFF. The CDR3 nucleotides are TGTGCCAGCAGTCCGGACAGGGTTTTCACTGAAGCTTTCTTT.

This CDR3 reads CASLGGVITEAFF. The CDR3 DNA reads as TGTGCCAGCCTGGGAGGGGTAATCACTGAAGCTTTCTTT. J is TRBJ1-1 and V is TRBV28; TRBD1 is a possible D gene (5 bases). V lost 8 bases and J lost 4, with 14 bases in between. CDR3 length: 13 amino acids. CDR1 MDHEN and CDR2 SYDVKM come from the germline V gene.

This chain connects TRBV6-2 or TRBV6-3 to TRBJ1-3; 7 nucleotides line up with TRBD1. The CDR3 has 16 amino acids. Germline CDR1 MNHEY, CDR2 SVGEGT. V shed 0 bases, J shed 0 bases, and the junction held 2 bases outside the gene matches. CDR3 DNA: TGTGCCAGCAGTTACTCGGGACAGCTCTCTGGAAACACCATATATTTT. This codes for CASSYSGQLSGNTIYF.

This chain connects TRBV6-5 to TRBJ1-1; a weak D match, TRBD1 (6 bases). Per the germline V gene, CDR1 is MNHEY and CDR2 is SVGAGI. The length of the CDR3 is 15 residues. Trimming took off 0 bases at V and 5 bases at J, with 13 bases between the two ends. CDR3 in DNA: TGTGCCAGCAGTTACTCGACGTCGGGACAAACTGAAGCTTTCTTT. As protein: CASSYSTSGQTEAFF.

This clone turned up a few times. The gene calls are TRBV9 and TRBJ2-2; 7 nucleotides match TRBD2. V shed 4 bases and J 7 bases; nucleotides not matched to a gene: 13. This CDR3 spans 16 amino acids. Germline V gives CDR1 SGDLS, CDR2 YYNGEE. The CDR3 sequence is CASSPWVGLDRGELFF. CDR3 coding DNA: TGTGCCAGCAGCCCCTGGGTAGGACTAGACCGCGGGGAGCTGTTTTTT.

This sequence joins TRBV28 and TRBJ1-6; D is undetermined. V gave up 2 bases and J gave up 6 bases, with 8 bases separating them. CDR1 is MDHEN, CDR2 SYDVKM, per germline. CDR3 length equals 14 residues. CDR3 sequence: CASSLGGSNSPLHF. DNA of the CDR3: TGTGCCAGCAGTTTAGGAGGGTCTAATTCACCCCTCCACTTT.

DNA of the CDR3: TGTGCCAGCAGTGACCTTACAGGGAACCAAGAGACCCAGTACTTC. Translated, it gives CASSDLTGNQETQYF. The chain carries TRBV25-1 and TRBJ2-5; D is possibly TRBD1 (6 bases). The germline CDR1 and CDR2 sequences are MGHDK and SYGVNS. This CDR3 region has 15 residues. Trimming stripped 3 bases from V and 0 bases from J, with 11 bases between.

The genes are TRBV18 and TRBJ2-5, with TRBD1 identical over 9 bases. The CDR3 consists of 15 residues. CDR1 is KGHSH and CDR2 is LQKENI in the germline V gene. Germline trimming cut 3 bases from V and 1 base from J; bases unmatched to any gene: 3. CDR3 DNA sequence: TGTGCCAGCTCACCCGGGACAGGGCCCCAAGAGACCCAGTACTTC. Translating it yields CASSPGTGPQETQYF.

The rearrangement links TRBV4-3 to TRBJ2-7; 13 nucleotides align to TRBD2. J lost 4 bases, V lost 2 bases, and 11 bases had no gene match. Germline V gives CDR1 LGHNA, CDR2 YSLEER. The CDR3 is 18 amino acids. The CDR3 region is CASSQREGLAGAKYEQYF. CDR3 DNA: TGCGCCAGCAGCCAAAGAGAAGGACTAGCGGGAGCAAAATACGAGCAGTACTTC.

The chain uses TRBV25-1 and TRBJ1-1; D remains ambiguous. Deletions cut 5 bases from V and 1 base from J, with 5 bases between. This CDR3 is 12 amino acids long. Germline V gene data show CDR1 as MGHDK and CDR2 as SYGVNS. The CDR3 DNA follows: TGTGCCAGCAGTAATCGGAACACTGAAGCTTTCTTT. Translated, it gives CASSNRNTEAFF.

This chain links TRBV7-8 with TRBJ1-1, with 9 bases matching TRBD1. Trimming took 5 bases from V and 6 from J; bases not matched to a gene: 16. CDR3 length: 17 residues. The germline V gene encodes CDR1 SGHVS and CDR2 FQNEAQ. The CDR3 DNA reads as TGTGCCAGCAGCCTCCGAATTTGGGGACAGGGTTTTGCTGAAGCTTTCTTT. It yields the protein CASSLRIWGQGFAEAFF. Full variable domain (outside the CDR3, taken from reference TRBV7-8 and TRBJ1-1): GAGVSQSPRYKVAKRGQDVALRCDPISGHVSLFWYQQALGQGPEFLTYFQNEAQLDKSGLPSDRFFAERPEGSVSTLKIQRTQQEDSAVYLCASSLRIWGQGFAEAFFGQGTRLTVV.

The DNA of the CDR3 is TGCAGCGGGGGGACAGTGAACACTGAAGCTTTCTTT. It translates to CSGGTVNTEAFF. The chain has TRBV29-1 and TRBJ1-1, with 7 bases aligning to TRBD1. Germline V gene data show CDR1 as SQVTM and CDR2 as ANQGSEA. The CDR3 is 12 amino acids. J lost 0 bases, V lost 7 bases, and 2 bases had no gene match.

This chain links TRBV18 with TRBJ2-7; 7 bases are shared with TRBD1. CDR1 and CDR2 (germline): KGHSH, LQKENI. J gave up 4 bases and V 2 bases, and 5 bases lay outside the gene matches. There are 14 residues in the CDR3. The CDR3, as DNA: TGTGCCAGCTCACCAGACAGGGATGATTACGAGCAGTACTTC. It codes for CASSPDRDDYEQYF.

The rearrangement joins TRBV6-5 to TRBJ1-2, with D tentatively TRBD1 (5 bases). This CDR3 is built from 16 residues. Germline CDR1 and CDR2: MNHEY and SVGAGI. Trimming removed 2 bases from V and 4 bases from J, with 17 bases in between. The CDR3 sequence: CASSYPALSQGYGYTF. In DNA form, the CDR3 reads TGTGCCAGCAGTTACCCCGCCTTGAGTCAGGGCTATGGCTACACCTTC.

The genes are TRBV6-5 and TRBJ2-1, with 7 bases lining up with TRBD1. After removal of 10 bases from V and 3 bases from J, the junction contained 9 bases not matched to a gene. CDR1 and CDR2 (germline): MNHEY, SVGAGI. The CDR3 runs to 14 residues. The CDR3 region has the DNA TGTGCCACCTCCCCGGGACAGCGCTACAATGAGCAGTTCTTC. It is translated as CATSPGQRYNEQFF.

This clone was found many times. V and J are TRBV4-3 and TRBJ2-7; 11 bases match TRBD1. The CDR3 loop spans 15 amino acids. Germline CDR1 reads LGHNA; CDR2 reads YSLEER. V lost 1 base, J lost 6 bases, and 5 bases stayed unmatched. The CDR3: CASSQGLDRGREQYF. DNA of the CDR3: TGCGCCAGCAGCCAAGGTTTGGACAGGGGGCGCGAGCAGTACTTC.

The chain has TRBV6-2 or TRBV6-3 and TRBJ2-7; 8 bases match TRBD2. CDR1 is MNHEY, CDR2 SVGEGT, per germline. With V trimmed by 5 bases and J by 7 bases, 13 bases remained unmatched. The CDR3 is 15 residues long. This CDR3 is CASSTPSGRAGEQYF. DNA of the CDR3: TGTGCCAGCAGTACACCAAGCGGGAGAGCGGGGGAGCAGTACTTC.

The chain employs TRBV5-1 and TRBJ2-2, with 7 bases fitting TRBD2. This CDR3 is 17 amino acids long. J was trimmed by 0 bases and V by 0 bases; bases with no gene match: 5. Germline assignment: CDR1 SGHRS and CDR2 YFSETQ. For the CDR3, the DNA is TGCGCCAGCAGCTTGGATTCGGCGGGGGCGAACACCGGGGAGCTGTTTTTT. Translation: CASSLDSAGANTGELFF.

For the CDR3, the DNA is TGTGCCAGCAGCTGGGACAGCCTATATGGCTACACCTTC. This sequence encodes CASSWDSLYGYTF. V is TRBV7-9 and J is TRBJ1-2; 7 bases are shared with TRBD1. V dropped 4 bases and J dropped 5; count of bases not matched to a gene: 4. The CDR3 has 13 amino acids. Per the germline V gene, CDR1 is SEHNR and CDR2 is FQNEAQ (reference sequence).

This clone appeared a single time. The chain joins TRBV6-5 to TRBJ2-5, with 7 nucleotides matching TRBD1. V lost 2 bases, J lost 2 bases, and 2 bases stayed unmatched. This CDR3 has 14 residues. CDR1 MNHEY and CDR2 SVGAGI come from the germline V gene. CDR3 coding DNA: TGTGCCAGCAGTTACCTGACAGGGCAAGAGACCCAGTACTTC. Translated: CASSYLTGQETQYF.

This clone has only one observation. The CDR3 DNA is TGTGCCAGCAGCTCCGATGGGACTAGATCCTACGAGCAGTACTTC. It specifies CASSSDGTRSYEQYF. The V call is TRBV11-2, the J call TRBJ2-7; 8 positions match TRBD2. Germline CDR1 and CDR2: SGHAT and FQNNGV. This CDR3 is built from 15 residues. V gave up 4 bases and J gave up 1 base; unmatched junction bases: 6.

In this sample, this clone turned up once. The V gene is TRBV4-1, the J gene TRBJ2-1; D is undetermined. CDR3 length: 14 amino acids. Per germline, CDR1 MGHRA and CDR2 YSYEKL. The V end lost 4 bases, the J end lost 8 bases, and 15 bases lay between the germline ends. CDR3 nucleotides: TGCGCCAGCAGCCCAGAGACTGTAGACTATGAGCAGTTCTTC. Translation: CASSPETVDYEQFF.

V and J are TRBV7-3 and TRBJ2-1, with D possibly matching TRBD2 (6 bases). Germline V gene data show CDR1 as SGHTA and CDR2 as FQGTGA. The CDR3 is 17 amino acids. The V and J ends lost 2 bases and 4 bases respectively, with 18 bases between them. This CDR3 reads CASSLSSREQRYNEQFF. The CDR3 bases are TGTGCCAGCAGCTTATCCTCGCGGGAACAGCGTTACAATGAGCAGTTCTTC.

CDR3 region: CASSRTGASPLHF. In DNA form, the CDR3 reads TGTGCCAGCAGCCGGACAGGGGCTTCACCCCTCCACTTT. The rearrangement joins TRBV3-1 (or the pseudogene TRBV3-2) to TRBJ1-6; 9 bases are shared with TRBD1. J was trimmed by 9 bases and V by 4 bases; bases with no gene match: 1. CDR3 length: 13 amino acids. Germline assignment: CDR1 LGHDT and CDR2 YNNKEL (reference sequence).

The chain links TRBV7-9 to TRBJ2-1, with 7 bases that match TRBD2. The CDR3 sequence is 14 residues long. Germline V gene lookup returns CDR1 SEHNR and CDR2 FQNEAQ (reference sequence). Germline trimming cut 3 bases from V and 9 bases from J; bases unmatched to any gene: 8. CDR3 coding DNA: TGTGCCAGCAGCTTGGACGGGAGGAGCGGTGAGCAGTTCTTC. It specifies CASSLDGRSGEQFF.

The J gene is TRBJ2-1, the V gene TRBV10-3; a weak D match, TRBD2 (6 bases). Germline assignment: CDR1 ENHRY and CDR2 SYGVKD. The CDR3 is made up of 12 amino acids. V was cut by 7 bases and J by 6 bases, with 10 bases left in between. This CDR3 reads CAIMRDFNEQFF. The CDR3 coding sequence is TGTGCCATCATGCGGGACTTCAATGAGCAGTTCTTC.